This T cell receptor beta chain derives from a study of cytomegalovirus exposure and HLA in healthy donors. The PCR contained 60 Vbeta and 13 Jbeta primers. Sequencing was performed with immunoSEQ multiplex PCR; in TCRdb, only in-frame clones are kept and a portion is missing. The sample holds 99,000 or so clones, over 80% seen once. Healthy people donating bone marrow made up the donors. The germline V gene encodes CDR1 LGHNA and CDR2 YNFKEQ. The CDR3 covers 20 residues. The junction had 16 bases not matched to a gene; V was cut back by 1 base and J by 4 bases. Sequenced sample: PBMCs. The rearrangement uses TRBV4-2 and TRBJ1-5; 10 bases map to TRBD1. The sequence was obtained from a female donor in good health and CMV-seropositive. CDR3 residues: CASSQGGTGVSGPGNQPQHF. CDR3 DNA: TGTGCCAGCAGCCAAGGGGGGACAGGGGTGTCGGGTCCAGGGAATCAGCCCCAGCATTTT.